This TCR beta chain was observed in a study of ipilimumab plus nivolumab after autologous stem cell transplantation (dated by TCRdb to about 2021). As for the study more broadly: A median of roughly 5 ipilimumab doses and about 8 nivolumab doses was received by trial patients. The trial enrolled patients with high-risk diffuse large B cell lymphoma, mature T cell lymphoma, or multiple myeloma undergoing autologous transplant. The intent-to-treat population of the trial was made up of 35 to 40 patients. Included in the myeloma cohort were high-risk transplant-naive patients as well as patients relapsing within 3 years of a first autologous transplant.

Reading the germline V gene gives CDR1 LGHNT and CDR2 FRNRAP. V is clipped by 2 bases and J by 8 bases, and the sequence between their germline boundaries is 28 bases long. The CDR3, from cysteine to phenylalanine, totals 19 residues. Left in the record is the CDR3 DNA by itself, 57 bases read in frame from the first base. Results and caveats for the whole study, not just this receptor: Per the authors, a biologic rationale for further study of the post-transplant checkpoint inhibition approach was offered by T cell receptor repertoire, regulatory T cell phenotype and gut microbiota profiles. The authors concluded that, as post-transplant consolidation, combined checkpoint inhibition appeared tolerable.

Checkpoint therapy was initiated 14 to 28 days after autologous transplant, and ipilimumab was administered at 1 mg/kg intravenously on day 1 of selected weeks. Nivolumab was given at 3 mg/kg intravenously on day 1 of weeks 1, 4, 7, 10, and every two weeks through week 26. Combined checkpoint inhibition with ipilimumab and nivolumab as consolidation after autologous stem cell transplantation was tested in a Phase Ib clinical trial. In the case of this clone: There is no known antigen for this receptor. No base quality information exists; no much larger clone differs at one position.

Library method: the immunoSEQ multiplex PCR assay. TCRdb mirrors the immuneACCESS table, restricted to in-frame sequences. Some clones are absent from its copies; in checked studies, under half trace to an unresolved V gene, and the reason for the others is unknown. This sample comprises about 40,000 clones, more than 85% of them detected only once. Clones ranked in the top ten supply under 0.9% of the sample. The chain links TRBV12-5 with TRBJ2-1, with the D gene tentatively TRBD1 or TRBD2, based on 5 matching bases in each. The source is a male donor with multiple myeloma. The specimen comprised PBMCs, sampled in a trial of ipilimumab plus nivolumab as post-transplant consolidation. The CDR3: CASGLTLGERDEIGDEQFF. The base sequence is TGTGCTAGTGGTTTGACCTTGGGGGAGAGGGATGAGATAGGCGATGAGCAGTTCTTC.